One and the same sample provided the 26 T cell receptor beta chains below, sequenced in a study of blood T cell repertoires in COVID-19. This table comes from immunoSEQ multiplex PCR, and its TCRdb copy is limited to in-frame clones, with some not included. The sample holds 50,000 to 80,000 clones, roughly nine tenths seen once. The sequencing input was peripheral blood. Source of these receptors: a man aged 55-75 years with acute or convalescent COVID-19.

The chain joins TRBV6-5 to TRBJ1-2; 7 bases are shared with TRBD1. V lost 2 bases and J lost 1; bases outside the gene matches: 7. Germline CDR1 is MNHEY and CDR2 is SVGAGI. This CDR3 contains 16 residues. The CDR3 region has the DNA TGTGCCAGCAGTTACCTTAGGGGGCCGATTAACTATGGCTACACCTTC. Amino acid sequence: CASSYLRGPINYGYTF.

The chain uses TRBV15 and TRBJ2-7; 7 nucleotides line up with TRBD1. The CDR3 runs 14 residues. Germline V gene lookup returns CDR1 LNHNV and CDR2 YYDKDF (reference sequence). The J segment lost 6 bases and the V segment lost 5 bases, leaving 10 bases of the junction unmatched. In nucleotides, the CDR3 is TGTGCCACCAGCGGGGCCAGGGGGAGATCCGAGCAGTACTTC. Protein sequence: CATSGARGRSEQYF.

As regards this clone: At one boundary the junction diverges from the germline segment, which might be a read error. The CDR3 sequence: CASSLLQGAYEQYF. DNA for the CDR3: TGTGCTAGTAGTTTGTTGCAGGGTGCCTACGAGCAGTACTTC. The rearrangement joins TRBV12-5 to TRBJ2-7, with a possible D match to TRBD1 (5 bases). There are 14 residues in the CDR3. Germline values: CDR1 LGHNT, CDR2 FRNRAP. The full variable domain, with the rest looked up from reference TRBV12-5 and TRBJ2-7, is DARVTQTPRHKVTEMGQEVTMRCQPILGHNTVFWYRQTMMQGLELLAYFRNRAPLDDSGMPKDRFSAEMPDATLATLKIQPSEPRDSAVYFCASSLLQGAYEQYFGPGTRLTVT.

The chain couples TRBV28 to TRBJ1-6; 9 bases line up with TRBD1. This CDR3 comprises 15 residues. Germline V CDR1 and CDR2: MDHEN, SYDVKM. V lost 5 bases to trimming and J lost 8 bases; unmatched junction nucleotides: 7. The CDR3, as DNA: TGTGCCAGCAGTATTACGGGACAGGGTTATTCACCCCTCCACTTT. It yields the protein CASSITGQGYSPLHF.

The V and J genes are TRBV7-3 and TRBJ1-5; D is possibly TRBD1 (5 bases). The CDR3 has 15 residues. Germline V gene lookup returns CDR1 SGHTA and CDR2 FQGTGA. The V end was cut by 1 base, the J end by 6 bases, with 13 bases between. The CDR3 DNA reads TGTGCCAGCAGCTTAAATGGGGACTCGGGTCAGCCCCAGCATTTT. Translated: CASSLNGDSGQPQHF.

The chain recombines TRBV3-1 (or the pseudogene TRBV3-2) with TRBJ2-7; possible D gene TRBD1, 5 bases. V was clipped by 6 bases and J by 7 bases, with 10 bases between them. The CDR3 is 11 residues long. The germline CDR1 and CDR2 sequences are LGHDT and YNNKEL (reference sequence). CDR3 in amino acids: CASRQESEQYF. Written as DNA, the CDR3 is TGTGCCAGCAGACAGGAATCAGAGCAGTACTTC.

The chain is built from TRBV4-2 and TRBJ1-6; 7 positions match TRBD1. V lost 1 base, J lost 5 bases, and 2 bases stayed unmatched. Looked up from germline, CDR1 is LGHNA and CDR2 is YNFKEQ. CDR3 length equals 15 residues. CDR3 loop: CASSQGDRNNSPLHF. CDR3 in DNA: TGTGCCAGCAGCCAAGGGGACAGAAATAATTCACCCCTCCACTTT.

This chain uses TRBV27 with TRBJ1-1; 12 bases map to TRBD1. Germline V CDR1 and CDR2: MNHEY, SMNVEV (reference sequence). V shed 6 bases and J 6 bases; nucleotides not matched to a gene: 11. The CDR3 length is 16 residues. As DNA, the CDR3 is TGTGCCAGCAGCTCCGGGACAGGGGGCGGAAGGGCTGAAGCTTTCTTT. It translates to CASSSGTGGGRAEAFF.

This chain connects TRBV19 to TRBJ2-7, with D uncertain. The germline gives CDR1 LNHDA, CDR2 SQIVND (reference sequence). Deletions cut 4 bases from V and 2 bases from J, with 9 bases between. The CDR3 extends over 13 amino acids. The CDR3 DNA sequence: TGTGCCAGTAGTACAAAACCGGCCTACGAGCAGTACTTC. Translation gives CASSTKPAYEQYF.

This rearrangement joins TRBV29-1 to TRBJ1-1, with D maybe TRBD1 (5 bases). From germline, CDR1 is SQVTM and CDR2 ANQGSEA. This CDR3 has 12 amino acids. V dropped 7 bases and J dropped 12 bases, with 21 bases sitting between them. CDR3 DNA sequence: TGCAGCGGAGTGGAAGGGGCCGGTCGTCCTTTCTTT. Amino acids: CSGVEGAGRPFF. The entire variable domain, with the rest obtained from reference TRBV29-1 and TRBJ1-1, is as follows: SAVISQKPSRDICQRGTSLTIQCQVDSQVTMMFWYRQQPGQSLTLIATANQGSEATYESGFVIDKFPISRPNLTFSTLTVSNMSPEDSSIYLCSGVEGAGRPFFGQGTRLTVV.

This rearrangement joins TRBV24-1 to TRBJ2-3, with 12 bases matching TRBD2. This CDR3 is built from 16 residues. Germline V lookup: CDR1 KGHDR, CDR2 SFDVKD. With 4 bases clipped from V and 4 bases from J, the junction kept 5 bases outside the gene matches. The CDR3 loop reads CATSDPTSGGADTQYF. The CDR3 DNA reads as TGTGCCACCAGTGACCCGACTAGCGGGGGAGCAGATACGCAGTATTTT.

The CDR3 loop reads CASSIGGPNTEAFF. CDR3 in DNA: TGTGCCAGTAGTATAGGGGGGCCGAACACTGAAGCTTTCTTT. The gene calls are TRBV19 and TRBJ1-1, with D possibly matching TRBD1 (6 bases). With 1 base removed from V and 1 base from J, the gap between germline ends came to 7 bases. Looked up from germline, CDR1 is LNHDA and CDR2 is SQIVND (reference sequence). This CDR3 comprises 14 residues. Full variable domain (rest looked up from reference TRBV19 and TRBJ1-1): DGGITQSPKYLFRKEGQNVTLSCEQNLNHDAMYWYRQDPGQGLRLIYYSQIVNDFQKGDIAEGYSVSREKKESFPLTVTSAQKNPTAFYLCASSIGGPNTEAFFGQGTRLTVV.

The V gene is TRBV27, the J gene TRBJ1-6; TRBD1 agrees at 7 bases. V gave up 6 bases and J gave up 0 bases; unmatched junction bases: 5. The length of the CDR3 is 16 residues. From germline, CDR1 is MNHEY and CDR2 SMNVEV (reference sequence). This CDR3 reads CASSPRGSSYNSPLHF. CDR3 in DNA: TGTGCCAGCAGCCCCAGGGGGAGCTCCTATAATTCACCCCTCCACTTT.

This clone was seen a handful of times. The CDR3 is CASSSPGQTTVGTDTQYF. CDR3 nucleotide sequence: TGTGCCAGCAGTTCACCCGGACAAACGACTGTGGGCACAGATACGCAGTATTTT. The rearrangement uses TRBV27 and TRBJ2-3; D is perhaps TRBD1 (5 bases). This CDR3 comprises 18 residues. V gave up 4 bases and J gave up 1 base, with 21 bases separating them. From germline, CDR1 is MNHEY and CDR2 SMNVEV (reference sequence).

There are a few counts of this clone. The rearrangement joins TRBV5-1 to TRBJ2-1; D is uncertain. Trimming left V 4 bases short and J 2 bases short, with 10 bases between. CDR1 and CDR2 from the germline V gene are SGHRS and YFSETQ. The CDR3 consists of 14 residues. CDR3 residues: CASSMTPTYNEQFF. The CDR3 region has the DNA TGCGCCAGCAGCATGACACCAACCTACAATGAGCAGTTCTTC. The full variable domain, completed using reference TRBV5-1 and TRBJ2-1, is KAGVTQTPRYLIKTRGQQVTLSCSPISGHRSVSWYQQTPGQGLQFLFEYFSETQRNKGNFPGRFSGRQFSNSRSEMNVSTLELGDSALYLCASSMTPTYNEQFFGPGTRLTVL.

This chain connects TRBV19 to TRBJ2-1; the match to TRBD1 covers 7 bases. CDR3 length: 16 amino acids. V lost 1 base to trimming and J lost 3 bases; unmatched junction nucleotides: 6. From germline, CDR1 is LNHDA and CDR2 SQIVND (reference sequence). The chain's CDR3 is CASSIGQGFIYNEQFF. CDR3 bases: TGTGCCAGTAGTATAGGACAGGGATTTATCTACAATGAGCAGTTCTTC.

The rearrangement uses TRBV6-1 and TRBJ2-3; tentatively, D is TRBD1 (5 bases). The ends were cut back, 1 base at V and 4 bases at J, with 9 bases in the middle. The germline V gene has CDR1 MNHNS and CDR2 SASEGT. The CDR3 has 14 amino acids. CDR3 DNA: TGTGCCAGCAGTGAAGGGTGGGGCCCAGATACGCAGTATTTT. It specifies CASSEGWGPDTQYF.

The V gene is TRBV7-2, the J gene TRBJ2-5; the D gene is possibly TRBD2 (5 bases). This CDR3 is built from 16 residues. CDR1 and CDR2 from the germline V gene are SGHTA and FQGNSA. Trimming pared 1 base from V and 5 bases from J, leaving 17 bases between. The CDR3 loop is CASSLGGEGTEETQYF. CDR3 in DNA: TGTGCCAGCAGCTTAGGTGGAGAGGGAACAGAGGAGACCCAGTACTTC.

The CDR3 sequence is CASSLPGAGNTIYF. In DNA, the CDR3 is TGTGCCAGCAGCTTACCAGGGGCTGGAAACACCATATATTTT. The chain uses TRBV7-2 and TRBJ1-3; TRBD1 might be the D (6 bases). Trimming left V 2 bases short and J 2 bases short, with 7 bases between. There are 14 residues in the CDR3. The germline CDR1 and CDR2 sequences are SGHTA and FQGNSA.

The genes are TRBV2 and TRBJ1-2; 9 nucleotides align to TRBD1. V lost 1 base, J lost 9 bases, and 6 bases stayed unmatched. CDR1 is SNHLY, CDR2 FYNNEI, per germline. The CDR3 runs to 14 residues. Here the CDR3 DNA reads TGTGCCAGCAGTGAAGTACCGGGACAGGGAAGCTACACCTTC. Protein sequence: CASSEVPGQGSYTF.

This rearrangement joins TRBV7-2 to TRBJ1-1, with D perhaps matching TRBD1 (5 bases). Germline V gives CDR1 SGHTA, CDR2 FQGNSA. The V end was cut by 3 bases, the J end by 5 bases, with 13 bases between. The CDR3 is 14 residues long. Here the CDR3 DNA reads TGTGCCAGCAGCTTTGGGACTCGGGGGACTGAAGCTTTCTTT. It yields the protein CASSFGTRGTEAFF.

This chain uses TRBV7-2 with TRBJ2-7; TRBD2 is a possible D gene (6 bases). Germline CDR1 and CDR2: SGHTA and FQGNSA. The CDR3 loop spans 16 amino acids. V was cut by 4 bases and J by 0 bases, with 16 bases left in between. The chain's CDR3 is CASSYLGGLSSYEQYF. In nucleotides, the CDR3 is TGTGCCAGCAGCTACCTCGGGGGTCTGAGCTCCTACGAGCAGTACTTC.

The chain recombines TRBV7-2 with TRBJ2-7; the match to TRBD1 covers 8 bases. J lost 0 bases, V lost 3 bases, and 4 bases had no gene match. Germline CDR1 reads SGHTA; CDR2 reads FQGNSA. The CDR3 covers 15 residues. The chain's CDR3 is CASSLTGQASYEQYF. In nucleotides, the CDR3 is TGTGCCAGCAGCTTGACGGGACAGGCCTCCTACGAGCAGTACTTC.

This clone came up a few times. CDR3 amino acids: CASSDQGTRTEAFF. The CDR3 DNA reads TGTGCCAGCAGTGATCAGGGGACGAGAACTGAAGCTTTCTTT. The chain couples TRBV2 to TRBJ1-1, with D possibly TRBD1 on 6 matching bases. The germline V and J ends were trimmed by 3 bases and 5 bases, with 13 bases remaining between them. The CDR3 extends over 14 amino acids. Germline V gene data show CDR1 as SNHLY and CDR2 as FYNNEI.

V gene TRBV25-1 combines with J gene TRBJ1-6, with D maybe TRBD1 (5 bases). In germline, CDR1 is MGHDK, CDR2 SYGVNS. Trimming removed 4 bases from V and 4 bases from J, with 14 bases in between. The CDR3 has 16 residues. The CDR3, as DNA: TGTGCCAGCAGTGCTTCCGGACACCAATATAATTCACCCCTCCACTTT. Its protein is CASSASGHQYNSPLHF.

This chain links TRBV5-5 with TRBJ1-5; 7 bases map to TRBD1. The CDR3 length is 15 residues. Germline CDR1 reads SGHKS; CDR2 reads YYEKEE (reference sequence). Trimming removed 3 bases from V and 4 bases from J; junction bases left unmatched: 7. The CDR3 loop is CASSSTGVGNQPQHF. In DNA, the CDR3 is TGTGCCAGCAGCTCTACAGGGGTGGGGAATCAGCCCCAGCATTTT.